A selection of T cell receptor beta chains follows, all from one sample in a study of blood T cells in healthy people across ages. Each CDR3 protein is one row after TCRdb ran MiXCR on the 5' RACE reads. The table records about 730,000 distinct CDR3 sequences, 40% to 45% of them present only once. Specimen: blood. These receptors originate from a woman aged 60 to 75 in good health. The CDR3 runs from the conserved cysteine through the conserved F or W. D genes are given only for firm matches. Where a row states a size, it is once, few, many or the class of an expanded clone; other rows omit it.

J gene,D gene,clone size,V gene,CDR3 DNA,CDR3 protein
TRBJ1-2,NA,NA,TRBV6-4,TGTGCCAGGTCAAGGGTAAAGGGCGGCTACACCTTC,CARSRVKGGYTF
TRBJ1-4,TRBD1,NA,TRBV4-2,TGTGCCAGCAGCGCCCCGGGACAGGGGCCTAATGAAAAACTGTTTTTT,CASSAPGQGPNEKLFF
TRBJ2-1,TRBD1,NA,TRBV6-2/TRBV6-3,TGTGCCAGCAGTTACTGGCAGGGGGCTTTGAGCGAGCAGTTCTTC,CASSYWQGALSEQFF
TRBJ2-1,NA,few,TRBV3-1,TGTGCCAGCAGCCTCCACGCCTCTTTGTTCTTC,CASSLHASLFF
TRBJ2-7,TRBD1,once,TRBV9,TGTGCCAGCAGCGTAACCGTGGGACAGTCCTACGAGCAGTACTTC,CASSVTVGQSYEQYF
TRBJ2-5,TRBD2,NA,TRBV3-1,TGTGCCAGCAGCCAAGATCAATTAGCGGGGGGGAGAGGGAATGAGCAGTACTTC,CASSQDQLAGGRGNEQYF
TRBJ1-1,TRBD1,once,TRBV29-1,TGCAGCGTCAAACGACAGGGAAACACTGAAGCTTTCTTT,CSVKRQGNTEAFF
TRBJ2-5,TRBD2,NA,TRBV20-1,TGCAGTGCTCCAGGGACTAGCGGGATACCGAGCTACAGTGAGCAGTACTTC,CSAPGTSGIPSYSEQYF
TRBJ2-1,TRBD2,many,TRBV5-1,TGCGCCAGCAGCACCGGGACTAGCGGGGGCCAGTTCTTC,CASSTGTSGGQFF
TRBJ2-7,TRBD2,few,TRBV20-1,TGCAGTGCAAAACTAGCGGGTGACTCGGACGAGCAGTACTTC,CSAKLAGDSDEQYF
TRBJ1-2,TRBD1,NA,TRBV29-1,TGCAGCGTTGCAAGGAGTGGACAGGGATATGATGGCTACACCTTC,CSVARSGQGYDGYTF
TRBJ1-5,NA,NA,TRBV20-1,TGCAGTGCTAGAGATCGTGGGGGACAGCCCCAGCATTTT,CSARDRGGQPQHF
TRBJ1-1,NA,NA,TRBV29-1,TGCAGCCATGGAGGACCGATGAACACTGAAGCTTTCTTT,CSHGGPMNTEAFF
TRBJ2-7,NA,NA,TRBV7-3,TGTGCCAGCAGCTTTAGACCCAATGAGCAGTACTTC,CASSFRPNEQYF
TRBJ2-1,TRBD2,NA,TRBV27,TGTGCCAGCAACGCCATCCCGGGAGGCTACAATGAGCAGTTCTTC,CASNAIPGGYNEQFF
TRBJ2-1,NA,few,TRBV20-1,TGCAGTGCTAGAGATGGAAGGAACCTATTTACTAACAATGAGCAGTTCTTC,CSARDGRNLFTNNEQFF
TRBJ2-4,NA,NA,TRBV3-1,TGTGCCAGCAGACCTAGTGGTTCTTCAAACATTCAGTACTTC,CASRPSGSSNIQYF
TRBJ2-5,NA,NA,TRBV7-6,TGTGCCAGCAGCTCATACAATGGGCAGTACTTC,CASSSYNGQYF
TRBJ2-6,TRBD1,NA,TRBV7-2,TGTGCCAGGGACAGGGGTACGGAAGGGGCCAACGTCCTGACTTTC,CARDRGTEGANVLTF
TRBJ2-7,NA,many,TRBV29-1,TGCAGCGTTGGGGGGGCCATACCTCCCTACGAGCAGTACTTC,CSVGGAIPPYEQYF
TRBJ2-5,NA,NA,TRBV20-1,TGCAGTGCTAGAGATCAGGGGCGACAAGAGACCCAGTACTTC,CSARDQGRQETQYF
TRBJ2-2,NA,NA,TRBV29-1,TGCAGCGTTGAAAAGTTGTCGGCCGGGGAGCTGTTTTTT,CSVEKLSAGELFF
TRBJ1-6,NA,few,TRBV28,TGTGCCAGCAGTTTAGGGACCCAGGAATCACCCCTCCACTTT,CASSLGTQESPLHF
TRBJ1-2,NA,few,TRBV24-1,TGTGCCACCAGTGATACTCAACAGGGTTCTGGCTACACCTTC,CATSDTQQGSGYTF
TRBJ2-7,NA,NA,TRBV7-3,TGTGCCAGCAGCCCTGGGGGTTCGCCCTACGAGCAGTACTTC,CASSPGGSPYEQYF
TRBJ2-3,NA,once,TRBV6-1,TGTGCCAGCCGTGGAAGCGTGAGGGGATACACAGATACGCAGTATTTT,CASRGSVRGYTDTQYF
TRBJ2-7,TRBD2,few,TRBV12-3/TRBV12-4,TGTGCCAGCAGCCGTAGCGGGATCGCATCCTACGAGCAGTACTTC,CASSRSGIASYEQYF
TRBJ2-7,NA,NA,TRBV6-1,TGTGCCAGCGCACCAAGGTCACCCAGCTCCTACGAGCAGTACTTC,CASAPRSPSSYEQYF
TRBJ2-3,TRBD1,NA,TRBV2,TGTGCCAGCACCCACCAGGGGGCTGGCGCAGATACGCAGTATTTT,CASTHQGAGADTQYF
TRBJ2-3,TRBD2,NA,TRBV28,TGTGCCAGCAGTTCTCCAGCGGGAGCCGAAGATACGCAGTATTTT,CASSSPAGAEDTQYF
TRBJ2-3,TRBD2,few,TRBV20-1,TGCAGTGCTGGGGAACTAGCGGGGACTTCCACGCAGTATTTT,CSAGELAGTSTQYF
TRBJ1-1,TRBD1,few,TRBV20-1,TGCACCCCAGGGGGAAACACTGAAGCTTTCTTT,CTPGGNTEAFF
TRBJ2-1,NA,NA,TRBV3-1,TGTGCCAGCAGCATAGCCTATGAGCAGTTCTTC,CASSIAYEQFF
TRBJ2-1,TRBD1,NA,TRBV6-2/TRBV6-3,TGTGCCAGCAGGCTGGAGGACAGGGTACCCTACAATGAGCAGTTCTTC,CASRLEDRVPYNEQFF
TRBJ1-2,NA,NA,TRBV7-2,TGTGCCAGCAGCTCGGACACCACTAACTATGGCTACACCTTC,CASSSDTTNYGYTF
TRBJ1-5,NA,NA,TRBV16,TGTGCCAGCACAGGGAACGGAGGGCCAATAGTGCATTTT,CASTGNGGPIVHF
TRBJ2-3,TRBD1,few,TRBV5-1,TGTGCCAGCAGCTTGGGACAGACTAGCACAGATACGCAGTATTTT,CASSLGQTSTDTQYF